Detailed here is one T cell receptor beta chain. Its antigen is undetermined. The data stem from a study of type 1 regulatory T cells. Looking at the study overall: T-allo10 is an in vitro-generated, Tr1-enriched CD4 T cell product specific for alloantigen.

MiXCR was run by TCRdb on the reads, yielding one entry per CDR3 protein. The table has about 65,000 distinct CDR3 sequences, 45% to 50% seen once; the top ten hold less than 2.5%. V lost 4 bases to trimming and J lost 10 bases; unmatched junction nucleotides: 12. CDR3 length equals 15 residues. Germline loops: CDR1 DFQATT, CDR2 SNEGSKA (reference sequence). Study results and limitations: Compared with non-type 1 regulatory T cells, type 1 regulatory T cells showed a more restricted TCR repertoire.

V is TRBV20-1 and J is TRBJ2-1; 11 bases agree with TRBD2. The origin of this receptor is a human donor in good health. Sequencing was carried out using cultured non-Tr1 T cells, either the whole culture or a sorted T cell fraction (not recorded which). The CDR3 DNA reads TGCAGTGCTATCCCCCCGGGGCTAGCGGGGGGAGAGCAGTTCTTC. Its protein product is CSAIPPGLAGGEQFF.